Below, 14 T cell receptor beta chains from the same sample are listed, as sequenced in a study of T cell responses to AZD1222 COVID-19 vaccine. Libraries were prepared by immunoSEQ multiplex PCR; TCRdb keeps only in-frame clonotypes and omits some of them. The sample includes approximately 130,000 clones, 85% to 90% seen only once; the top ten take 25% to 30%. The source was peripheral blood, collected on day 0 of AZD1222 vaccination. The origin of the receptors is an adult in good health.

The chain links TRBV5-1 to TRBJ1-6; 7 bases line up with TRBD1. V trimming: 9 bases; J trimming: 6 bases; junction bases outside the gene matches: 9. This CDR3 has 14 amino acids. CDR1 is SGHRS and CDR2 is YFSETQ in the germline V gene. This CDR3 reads CATRAGQTNSPLHF. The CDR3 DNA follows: TGCGCCACCCGAGCGGGACAGACTAATTCACCCCTCCACTTT.

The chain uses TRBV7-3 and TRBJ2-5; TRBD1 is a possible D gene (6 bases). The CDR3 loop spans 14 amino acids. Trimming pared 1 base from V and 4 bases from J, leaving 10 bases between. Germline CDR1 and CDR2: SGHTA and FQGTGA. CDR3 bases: TGTGCCAGCAGCTTAAGGGGGCAGGGAGAGACCCAGTACTTC. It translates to CASSLRGQGETQYF.

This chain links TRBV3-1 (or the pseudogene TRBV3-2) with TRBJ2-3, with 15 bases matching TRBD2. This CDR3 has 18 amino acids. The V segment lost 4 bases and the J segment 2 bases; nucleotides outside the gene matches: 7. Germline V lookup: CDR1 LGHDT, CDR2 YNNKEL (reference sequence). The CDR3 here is CASSRRTSGGAFTDTQYF. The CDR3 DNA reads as TGTGCCAGCAGCCGAAGGACTAGCGGGGGGGCATTCACAGATACGCAGTATTTT.

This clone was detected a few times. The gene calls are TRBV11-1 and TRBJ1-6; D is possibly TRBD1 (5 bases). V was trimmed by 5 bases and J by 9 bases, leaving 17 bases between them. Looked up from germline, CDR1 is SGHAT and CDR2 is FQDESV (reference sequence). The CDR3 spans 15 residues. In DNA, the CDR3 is TGTGCCAGCAGCCGGACGGAGTCAGGGTCTTCACCCCTCCACTTT. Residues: CASSRTESGSSPLHF.

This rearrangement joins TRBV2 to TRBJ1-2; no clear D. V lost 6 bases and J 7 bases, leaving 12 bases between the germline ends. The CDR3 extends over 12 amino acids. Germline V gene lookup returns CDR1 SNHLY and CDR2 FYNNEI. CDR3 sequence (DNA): TGTGCCAGCAGCCCAAGTGGAGGTGGCTACACCTTC. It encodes CASSPSGGGYTF.

The CDR3 DNA reads as TGTGCCAGCAGTTTGACAGGCCCGAACAATCAGCCCCAGCATTTT. This sequence encodes CASSLTGPNNQPQHF. This rearrangement joins TRBV28 to TRBJ1-5, with a tentative D call TRBD1 (6 bases). V gave up 3 bases and J gave up 3 bases, with 12 bases separating them. There are 15 residues in the CDR3. From germline, CDR1 is MDHEN and CDR2 SYDVKM.

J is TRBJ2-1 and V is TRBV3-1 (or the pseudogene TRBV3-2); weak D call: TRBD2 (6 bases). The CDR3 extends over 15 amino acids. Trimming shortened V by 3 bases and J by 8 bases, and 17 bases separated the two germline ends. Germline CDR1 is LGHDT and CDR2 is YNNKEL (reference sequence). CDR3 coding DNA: TGTGCCAGCAGCCACGGGGCTAGCGTAGTCGATGAGCAGTTCTTC. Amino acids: CASSHGASVVDEQFF.

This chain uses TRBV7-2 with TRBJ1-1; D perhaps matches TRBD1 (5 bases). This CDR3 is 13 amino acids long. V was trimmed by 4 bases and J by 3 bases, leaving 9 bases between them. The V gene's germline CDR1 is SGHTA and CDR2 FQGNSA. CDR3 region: CASSSVGDTEAFF. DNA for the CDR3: TGTGCCAGCAGCTCTGTAGGGGACACTGAAGCTTTCTTT.

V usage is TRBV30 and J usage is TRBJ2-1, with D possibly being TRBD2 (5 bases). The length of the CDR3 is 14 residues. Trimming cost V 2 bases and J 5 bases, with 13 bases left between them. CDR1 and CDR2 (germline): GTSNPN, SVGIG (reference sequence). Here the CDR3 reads CAWSPGSSNNEQFF. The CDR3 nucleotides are TGTGCCTGGAGTCCGGGATCCTCGAACAATGAGCAGTTCTTC.

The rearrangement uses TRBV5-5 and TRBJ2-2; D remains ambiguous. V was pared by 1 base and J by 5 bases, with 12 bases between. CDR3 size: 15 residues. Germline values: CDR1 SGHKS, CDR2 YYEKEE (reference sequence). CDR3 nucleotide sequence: TGTGCCAGCAGCTTGTACGGGTTAGGGACCGGGGAGCTGTTTTTT. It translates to CASSLYGLGTGELFF.

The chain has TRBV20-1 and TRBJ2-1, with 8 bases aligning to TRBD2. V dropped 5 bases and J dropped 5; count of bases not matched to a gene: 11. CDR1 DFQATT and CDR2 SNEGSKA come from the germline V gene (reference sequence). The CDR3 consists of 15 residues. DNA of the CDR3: TGCAGTGCTCGTGGGACTAGTCCCCTCCACAATGAGCAGTTCTTC. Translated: CSARGTSPLHNEQFF.

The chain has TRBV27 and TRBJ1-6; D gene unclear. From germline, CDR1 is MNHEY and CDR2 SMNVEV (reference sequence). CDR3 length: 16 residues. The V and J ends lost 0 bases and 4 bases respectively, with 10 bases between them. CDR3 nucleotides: TGTGCCAGCAGTTTATCCGGGTCAGGTTATAATTCACCCCTCCACTTT. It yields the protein CASSLSGSGYNSPLHF.

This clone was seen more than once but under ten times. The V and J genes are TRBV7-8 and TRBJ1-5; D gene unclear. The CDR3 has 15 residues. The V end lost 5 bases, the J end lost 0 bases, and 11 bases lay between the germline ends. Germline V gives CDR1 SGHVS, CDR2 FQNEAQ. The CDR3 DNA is TGTGCCAGCAGCGCTGGCCCTTTTAGCAATCAGCCCCAGCATTTT. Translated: CASSAGPFSNQPQHF.

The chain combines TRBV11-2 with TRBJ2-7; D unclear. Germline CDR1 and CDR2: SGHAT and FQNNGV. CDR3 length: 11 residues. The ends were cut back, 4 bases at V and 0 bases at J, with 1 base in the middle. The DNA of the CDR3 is TGTGCCAGCAGCTCCTCCTACGAGCAGTACTTC. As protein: CASSSSYEQYF.